This T cell receptor (beta chain) was retrieved from a study of cytomegalovirus exposure and HLA in healthy donors. Study overall: One earlier analysis, a look at 180 million or so T cells, found some 100 million unique TCR beta sequences.

The CDR3 has 15 residues. V was cut by 1 base and J by 3 bases, with 12 bases left in between. The V gene's germline CDR1 is MGHRA and CDR2 YSYEKL. About this clone itself: Its specificity is unknown.

Amplification used 60 Vbeta primers and 13 Jbeta primers. The protocol was immunoSEQ multiplex PCR, while the TCRdb copy is restricted to in-frame clones and leaves out a portion. The table lists around 110,000 clones, 80% to 85% of them singletons. Points from the study as a whole: In a later analysis, productive TCRs from donors in an Asian-associated ancestry cluster reportedly carried fewer N-insertions than the cohort mean. A missense variant in DCLRE1C was later tied to TCR beta V- and J-gene trimming.

The receptor was derived from a man aged 25-40 years in good health and CMV-seropositive. The specimen was PBMCs. The genes are TRBV4-1 and TRBJ1-2; TRBD1 might be the D (6 bases). CDR3 in amino acids: CASSQGTDPYYGYTF. The CDR3 region has the DNA TGCGCCAGCAGCCAAGGGACAGATCCTTACTATGGCTACACCTTC.